This is a list of T cell receptor beta chains from one sample in a study of spatial heterogeneity in lung cancer. TCRdb re-derived calls from the 5' RACE reads in MiXCR, one entry per CDR3 protein. The sample lists some 2,600 distinct CDR3 sequences; 15% to 19% were seen once. The sequencing here drew on lung tumor tissue, taken at surgery. The source is a female donor with early-stage non-small cell lung cancer. CDR3s include the opening cysteine and the closing phenylalanine or tryptophan. A D gene is named only where the DNA matches it firmly. A row's size may be missing; if present it is once, few, many or a size class.

abundance,len,d_gene,j_gene,v_gene,CDR3nt,CDR3aa
many,16,-,TRBJ2-3,TRBV12-3/TRBV12-4,TGTGCCAGCAGTTTAGGGGGCCATGCTAGCACAGATACGCAGTATTTT,CASSLGGHASTDTQYF
medium-sized,14,-,TRBJ1-5,TRBV7-9,TGTGCCAGCAGCTCGGACATTAGCAATCAGCCCCAGCATTTT,CASSSDISNQPQHF
many,12,-,TRBJ2-5,TRBV6-6,TGTGCCAGCACTGGACTCGTAGAGACCCAGTACTTC,CASTGLVETQYF
medium-sized,16,TRBD2,TRBJ2-1,TRBV9,TGTGCCAGCAGCGCCCGCGGGACTAGCGGGGGAACGGAGCAGTTCTTC,CASSARGTSGGTEQFF
many,13,-,TRBJ2-7,TRBV11-2,TGTGCCAGCAGCTCCCAGACAGGCTACGAGCAGTACTTC,CASSSQTGYEQYF
few,14,-,TRBJ1-6,TRBV18,TGTGCCAGCTCACCGGCAGGGAGGAATTCACCCCTCCACTTT,CASSPAGRNSPLHF
large,14,TRBD1,TRBJ2-7,TRBV20-1,TGCAGTGCTAGAGCCAGTCAGGGGGACTACGAGCAGTACTTC,CSARASQGDYEQYF
many,15,TRBD1,TRBJ2-7,TRBV9,TGTGCCAGCAGCGTAGAAGGGACAGGGGGCCGCGAGCAGTACTTC,CASSVEGTGGREQYF
medium-sized,13,TRBD1,TRBJ1-1,TRBV28,TGTGCCAGCAGCCGGGACAGGGTCTCTGAAGCTTTCTTT,CASSRDRVSEAFF
-,12,-,TRBJ2-1,TRBV6-6,TGTGCCAGCAAGCCGGCCTACAATGAGCAGTTCTTC,CASKPAYNEQFF
medium-sized,14,-,TRBJ1-5,TRBV19,TGTGCCAGCAGCCGGGCCGGAGAATATCAGCCCCAGCATTTT,CASSRAGEYQPQHF
medium-sized,14,-,TRBJ2-2,TRBV7-8,TGTGCCAGCAGCACCTACGCGAACACCGGGGAGCTGTTTTTT,CASSTYANTGELFF
-,15,-,TRBJ2-5,TRBV11-1,TGTGCCAGCAGCCTAGGCGGGACAGATGGAGAGACCCAGTACTTC,CASSLGGTDGETQYF
medium-sized,12,-,TRBJ1-2,TRBV30,TGTGCCTGGAGACGGGTATCCTATGGCTACACCTTC,CAWRRVSYGYTF
few,16,-,TRBJ1-5,TRBV6-2/TRBV6-3,TGTGCCAGCAGTTCTCCCTCAGGGGTAAGCAATCAGCCCCAGCATTTT,CASSSPSGVSNQPQHF
medium-sized,12,-,TRBJ1-1,TRBV20-1,TGCAGTGCTAGAAGCAGGGACACTGAAGCTTTCTTT,CSARSRDTEAFF
large,17,TRBD2,TRBJ2-5,TRBV5-1,TGCGCCAGCAGCTTCCCCCCTAGCGGGGGCCTTCAAGAGACCCAGTACTTC,CASSFPPSGGLQETQYF
medium-sized,15,-,TRBJ2-5,TRBV3-1,TGTGCCAGCAGCCAAGATATCACTCCCAAGAGACCCCAGTACTTC,CASSQDITPKRPQYF
-,15,-,TRBJ2-6,TRBV29-1,TGCAGCGCTCGTGACAGTTTCTCTGGGGCCAACGTCCTGACTTTC,CSARDSFSGANVLTF
medium-sized,15,-,TRBJ1-1,TRBV11-2,TGTGCCAGCAGCTTACTTTTCTCCCTCCAGGAAGGGGCTTTCTTT,CASSLLFSLQEGAFF
medium-sized,15,TRBD1,TRBJ1-2,TRBV6-5,TGTGCCAGCAGTTACCCGGGACAGGGGGCGCATGGCTACACCTTC,CASSYPGQGAHGYTF
medium-sized,14,-,TRBJ1-6,TRBV3-1,TGTGCCAGCAGCCACGGCACTCAAAATTCACCCCTCCACTTT,CASSHGTQNSPLHF
large,15,-,TRBJ2-7,TRBV19,TGTGCCAGTAGTATAGATCTTGTCAGCTCCTACGAGCAGTACTTC,CASSIDLVSSYEQYF
-,14,-,TRBJ2-2,TRBV6-2/TRBV6-3,TGTGCCAGCATCCCAGACCCGAGAACCGGGGAGCTGTTTTTT,CASIPDPRTGELFF
medium-sized,14,TRBD2,TRBJ2-3,TRBV12-3/TRBV12-4,TGTGCCAGCAGATCCGGGACTAGCGGGGATACGCAGTATTTT,CASRSGTSGDTQYF
medium-sized,17,TRBD2,TRBJ2-1,TRBV11-2,TGTGCCAGCAGCGCCCGGACTAGCGGGGGGCCGCGCGGGGAGCAGTTCTTC,CASSARTSGGPRGEQFF
medium-sized,17,TRBD2,TRBJ2-7,TRBV20-1,TGCAGTGCTCGTTTACTAGCGGGGGGTCATAACCGCTACGAGCAGTACTTC,CSARLLAGGHNRYEQYF
medium-sized,15,-,TRBJ2-3,TRBV20-1,TGCAGTGCTAGTGTGTTGGCTAGCAGCACAGATACGCAGTATTTT,CSASVLASSTDTQYF
medium-sized,15,-,TRBJ2-2,TRBV6-5,TGTGCCAGCAGTTACGACGGGGCCCCCAGCGGGGAGCTGTTTTTT,CASSYDGAPSGELFF
-,14,-,TRBJ1-2,TRBV6-5,TGTGCCAGCAGTTACTCCCAGCCCGGCTATGGCTACACCTTC,CASSYSQPGYGYTF
hyperexpanded,12,-,TRBJ2-7,TRBV7-9,TGTGCCAGCAGCGCGGACAGAAACGAGCAGTACTTC,CASSADRNEQYF
-,17,TRBD2,TRBJ2-1,TRBV6-2/TRBV6-3,TGTGCCAGCACCATAAGATGGAGCGCTAGCGGGAGCAATGAGCAGTTCTTC,CASTIRWSASGSNEQFF
medium-sized,14,-,TRBJ1-2,TRBV4-2,TGTGCCAGCAGCCAAGAGGGCAGGTCGGGGGGCTACACCTTC,CASSQEGRSGGYTF
medium-sized,12,-,TRBJ2-3,TRBV5-1,TGCGCCAGCAGCTTGAACGGGAATACGCAGTATTTT,CASSLNGNTQYF
medium-sized,13,-,TRBJ1-6,TRBV4-2,TGTGCCAGCAGCCAAGATAGGGATTCACCCCTCCACTTT,CASSQDRDSPLHF
medium-sized,15,TRBD1,TRBJ1-6,TRBV10-2,TGCGCCAGCAGGCCCCCGGGACAGGGGACCTCACCCCTCCACTTT,CASRPPGQGTSPLHF
-,13,-,TRBJ2-1,TRBV6-5,TGTGCCAGCATCAGAAGGGGGGGCAATGAGCAGTTCTTC,CASIRRGGNEQFF
-,13,-,TRBJ2-7,TRBV28,TGTGCCAGCATGCCCAGGGGGGCCTACGAGCAGTACTTC,CASMPRGAYEQYF
large,12,-,TRBJ2-2,TRBV28,TGTGCCAGCAGTTTACGGACCGGGGAGCTGTTTTTT,CASSLRTGELFF
medium-sized,12,-,TRBJ1-5,TRBV19,TGTGCCACCCGGGACAGCAATCAGCCCCAGCATTTT,CATRDSNQPQHF
medium-sized,15,-,TRBJ2-7,TRBV13,TGTGCCAGCAGCTTAAAGGGGACCTTCTCCTACGAGCAGTACTTC,CASSLKGTFSYEQYF
many,13,-,TRBJ1-5,TRBV28,TGTGCCAGTGTGATAAATCCGCTTCAGCCCCAGCATTTT,CASVINPLQPQHF
many,17,TRBD2,TRBJ2-2,TRBV7-9,TGTGCCAGCAGCTTAGCGCGGGAGTTAATGAACACCGGGGAGCTGTTTTTT,CASSLARELMNTGELFF
-,13,TRBD1,TRBJ2-7,TRBV28,TGTGCCAGCAGAAAAACAGGGGGCTACGAGCAGTACTTC,CASRKTGGYEQYF
medium-sized,16,TRBD2,TRBJ2-2,TRBV20-1,TGCAGTGCTAGAAGAGGCGGGGGGCCGAACACCGGGGAGCTGTTTTTT,CSARRGGGPNTGELFF
many,16,-,TRBJ2-5,TRBV24-1,TGTGCCACCAGTGATGGAGGGGCGGGAATCGAAGAGACCCAGTACTTC,CATSDGGAGIEETQYF
medium-sized,15,-,TRBJ2-5,TRBV3-1,TGTGCCAGCAGCCAAGGCTCGGGGGCTGGAGAGACCCAGTACTTC,CASSQGSGAGETQYF
medium-sized,14,-,TRBJ2-7,TRBV7-6,TGTGCCAGCAGCCCGAGCGAACTCTCCTACGAGCAGTACTTC,CASSPSELSYEQYF
medium-sized,14,TRBD1,TRBJ1-4,TRBV20-1,TGCAGTGCTGTGACAGGGCCTCTTTCCAAAAAACTGTTTTTT,CSAVTGPLSKKLFF
medium-sized,13,-,TRBJ2-1,TRBV6-1,TGTGCCAGCAGTGGAGGGACTCACAATGAGCAGTTCTTC,CASSGGTHNEQFF
medium-sized,17,TRBD1,TRBJ2-2,TRBV10-3,TGTGCCATCAGTGAACTCGACAGGGGGCCGAACACCGGGGAGCTGTTTTTT,CAISELDRGPNTGELFF
medium-sized,16,-,TRBJ2-2,TRBV19,TGTGCCACGAGTAGGGGGTCTGTTCTTGACACCGGGGAGCTGTTTTTT,CATSRGSVLDTGELFF
medium-sized,12,-,TRBJ2-3,TRBV6-5,TGTGCCTCACTTCCGGGGTGGGCGGCGCAGTATTTT,CASLPGWAAQYF
large,12,-,TRBJ2-3,TRBV6-5,TGTGCCAGTAGGGATCTGTTCGGTACGCAGTATTTT,CASRDLFGTQYF
medium-sized,16,TRBD2,TRBJ2-1,TRBV20-1,TGCAGTGCCGAGACCCCCGGTGCGGGGGGGCGCAATGAGCAGTTCTTC,CSAETPGAGGRNEQFF
medium-sized,16,TRBD2,TRBJ2-3,TRBV27,TGTGCCAGCAGTTATGGGACTACATATGAAGGAGATACGCAGTATTTT,CASSYGTTYEGDTQYF
few,11,-,TRBJ2-5,TRBV6-2/TRBV6-3,TGTGTCAGCAGTTACGGGGAGACCCAGTACTTC,CVSSYGETQYF